This note documents a single T cell receptor (beta chain) sequence. The Seattle site enrolled patients during active infection and followed them longitudinally. The source of the sample is a study of blood T cell repertoires in COVID-19. Study at large: Sources were T cells, B-cell-depleted T cells, or PBMCs; the material itself was cDNA or gDNA.

Assay used: immunoSEQ multiplex PCR; TCRdb lists only in-frame clones, some missing. Counted here are approximately 300,000 clones, 65% to 85% occurring once; the ten biggest clones make up approximately 14%. Germline values: CDR1 SGHTA, CDR2 FQGNSA. The CDR3 runs to 14 residues. Trimming took off 7 bases at V and 5 bases at J, with 18 bases between the two ends. The TCR was taken from a person aged 65-85 years with COVID-19, enrolled during active disease. The sequencing input was peripheral blood. The J gene is TRBJ2-7, the V gene TRBV7-2; D may be TRBD1 (7 bases). The CDR3: CASTPGGSFNEQYF. The DNA of the CDR3 is TGTGCCAGCACCCCAGGGGGGTCTTTCAACGAGCAGTACTTC.